This is a list of T cell receptor beta chains from one sample in a study of cytomegalovirus exposure and HLA in healthy donors. Profiling relied on immunoSEQ multiplex PCR, and the TCRdb table lists in-frame clones only, not all of them. The sample has roughly 110,000 clones, around 77% seen once. The sequencing sample was made of PBMCs. Receptor source: a woman aged 25-40 years in good health and CMV-seropositive. Each CDR3 is given with its conserved first and last residue. D genes are given only for firm matches. Rows may omit the clone size; those that give it use once, few, many or a size class.

>.|TRBV10-1|.|TRBJ1-5
CASSESPRVVSNQPQHF
TGCGCCAGCAGTGAGTCCCCCAGGGTGGTAAGCAATCAGCCCCAGCATTTT
>TRBD1|TRBV11-2|.|TRBJ2-3
CASSSPTTGSRDTQYF
TGTGCCAGCAGCTCACCAACGACAGGGTCTAGAGATACGCAGTATTTT
>.|TRBV5-1|.|TRBJ2-1
CASSLANLRDTYNEQFF
TGCGCCAGCAGCTTGGCCAATCTCCGGGACACCTACAATGAGCAGTTCTTC
>TRBD1|TRBV5-1|.|TRBJ1-4
CASSLELLGQGEKLFF
TGCGCCAGCAGCTTGGAGCTATTGGGACAGGGAGAAAAACTGTTTTTT
>TRBD1|TRBV7-3|.|TRBJ1-2
CASSQKPGQEGYTF
TGTGCCAGCAGCCAAAAACCCGGACAGGAGGGCTACACCTTC
>.|TRBV5-1|.|TRBJ1-3
CASSLQGVGNTIYF
TGCGCCAGCAGCTTACAGGGTGTGGGAAACACCATATATTTT
>.|TRBV4-1|.|TRBJ1-2
CASSQEERNYGYTF
TGCGCCAGCAGCCAAGAAGAGCGTAACTATGGCTACACCTTC
>.|TRBV5-4|.|TRBJ2-7
CASSAHPGYEQYF
TGTGCCAGCAGCGCACACCCGGGATACGAGCAGTACTTC
>.|TRBV6-5|.|TRBJ1-1
CASSPHSGPNTEAFF
TGTGCCAGCAGCCCTCACTCAGGCCCGAACACTGAAGCTTTCTTT
>.|TRBV19|.|TRBJ2-6
CASSTGNSGANVLTF
TGTGCCAGTAGTACAGGGAACTCTGGGGCCAACGTCCTGACTTTC
>.|TRBV7-6|few|TRBJ2-5
CASSHSTGPGEQETQYF
TGTGCCAGCAGCCACAGCACAGGGCCAGGGGAACAAGAGACCCAGTACTTC
>TRBD1|TRBV6-1|.|TRBJ2-7
CASSIQGVSYEQYF
TGTGCCAGCAGTATACAGGGGGTGTCCTACGAGCAGTACTTC
>.|TRBV18|once|TRBJ1-1
CASSPQNTEAFF
TGTGCCAGCTCACCCCAAAACACTGAAGCTTTCTTT
>.|TRBV5-1|.|TRBJ2-5
CASISSPGDMETQYF
TGCGCCAGCATATCCAGTCCAGGGGATATGGAGACCCAGTACTTC
>.|TRBV5-6|few|TRBJ1-1
CASSLVTGRFWNTEAFF
TGTGCCAGCAGCTTGGTGACCGGGAGGTTCTGGAACACTGAAGCTTTCTTT
>TRBD1|TRBV6-4|.|TRBJ2-3
CASRDRGLSTDTQYF
TGTGCCAGCAGGGACAGGGGACTTAGCACAGATACGCAGTATTTT
>.|TRBV5-1|.|TRBJ1-1
CASSPEGDYLTEAFF
TGCGCCAGCAGCCCGGAGGGGGACTATTTGACTGAAGCTTTCTTT
>TRBD1|TRBV7-6|.|TRBJ1-2
CASSPGQGLGYGYTF
TGTGCCAGCAGCCCAGGACAGGGGCTTGGCTATGGCTACACCTTC
>.|TRBV5-4|.|TRBJ2-7
CASSFHNYEQYF
TGTGCCAGCAGCTTCCACAACTACGAGCAGTACTTC
>.|TRBV12-5|.|TRBJ1-4
CASGLSTLPNEKLFF
TGTGCTAGTGGTTTGTCGACACTCCCTAATGAAAAACTGTTTTTT
>.|TRBV7-9|.|TRBJ2-7
CSSRLQGYEQYF
TGTTCCAGCAGACTACAGGGTTACGAGCAGTACTTC
>.|TRBV7-2|few|TRBJ1-2
CASSNQGINYGYTF
TGTGCCAGCAGCAACCAGGGGATTAACTATGGCTACACCTTC
>.|TRBV9|.|TRBJ1-2
CASSPQQQYNYGYTF
TGTGCCAGCAGCCCCCAACAGCAGTATAACTATGGCTACACCTTC
>.|TRBV19|.|TRBJ2-2
CASSIEVTGELFF
TGTGCCAGTAGTATTGAGGTAACCGGGGAGCTGTTTTTT
>TRBD2|TRBV5-1|.|TRBJ2-5
CASSRGGSSGQETQYF
TGCGCCAGCAGCCGAGGAGGGTCTAGCGGCCAAGAGACCCAGTACTTC
>.|TRBV11-3|.|TRBJ1-1
CASSLDQGLRTEAFF
TGTGCCAGCAGCTTAGATCAGGGCTTGCGAACTGAAGCTTTCTTT
>.|TRBV4-1|.|TRBJ1-2
CASSQDNSANYGYTF
TGCGCCAGCAGCCAAGATAATTCAGCTAACTATGGCTACACCTTC
>.|TRBV9|few|TRBJ2-7
CASSVEEDRRYEQYF
TGTGCCAGCAGCGTAGAGGAAGACAGAAGGTACGAGCAGTACTTC
>.|TRBV13|few|TRBJ2-3
CASKRLGGTDTQYF
TGTGCCAGCAAGAGACTAGGTGGTACAGATACGCAGTATTTT
>TRBD1|TRBV6-1|few|TRBJ1-2
CASVPGQGADYGYTF
TGTGCCAGCGTCCCCGGGCAGGGGGCAGACTATGGCTACACCTTC
>.|TRBV5-4|.|TRBJ2-5
CASSLSVSGTYQETQYF
TGTGCCAGCAGCTTGAGTGTCAGCGGAACGTACCAAGAGACCCAGTACTTC
>.|TRBV29-1|few|TRBJ1-1
CSVVPGRSTEAFF
TGCAGCGTTGTACCCGGGAGGAGTACTGAAGCTTTCTTT
>TRBD1|TRBV6-5|.|TRBJ2-1
CASSYSGGQGHNEQFF
TGTGCCAGCAGTTACTCTGGGGGACAGGGTCACAATGAGCAGTTCTTC
>TRBD2|TRBV29-1|.|TRBJ2-1
CSVESQLAVYNEQFF
TGCAGCGTTGAAAGTCAACTAGCGGTCTACAATGAGCAGTTCTTC
>.|TRBV7-9|.|TRBJ1-1
CASSPPGGRTEAFF
TGTGCCAGCAGCCCCCCGGGAGGTAGGACTGAAGCTTTCTTT
>.|TRBV5-1|.|TRBJ2-6
CASSLGQHSGANVLTF
TGCGCCAGCAGCTTGGGACAGCACTCTGGGGCCAACGTCCTGACTTTC
>TRBD2|TRBV5-6|.|TRBJ2-2
CASSLKGLAATGELFF
TGTGCCAGCAGCTTGAAGGGACTAGCCGCCACCGGGGAGCTGTTTTTT
>TRBD2|TRBV2|.|TRBJ2-3
CASQLAGGADTQYF
TGTGCCAGCCAACTAGCGGGGGGGGCAGATACGCAGTATTTT
>.|TRBV29-1|.|TRBJ1-1
CSVGDIAMNTEAFF
TGCAGCGTTGGGGACATTGCCATGAACACTGAAGCTTTCTTT
>.|TRBV10-3|.|TRBJ1-1
CAISETGYTEAFF
TGTGCCATCAGTGAAACAGGCTACACTGAAGCTTTCTTT
>TRBD1|TRBV2|.|TRBJ2-7
CASIKTGGSYEQYF
TGTGCCAGCATCAAGACAGGGGGATCCTACGAGCAGTACTTC
>.|TRBV4-1|.|TRBJ1-5
CASSQDNRRQPNQPQHF
TGCGCCAGCAGCCAAGATAATCGGAGACAGCCTAATCAGCCCCAGCATTTT
>TRBD2|TRBV7-9|.|TRBJ2-1
CASSLDLVSGGGNEQFF
TGTGCCAGCAGCTTAGATCTGGTTAGCGGGGGTGGGAATGAGCAGTTCTTC
>.|TRBV2|.|TRBJ1-5
CASSEIRPYSNQPQHF
TGTGCCAGCAGTGAGATCAGGCCCTATAGCAATCAGCCCCAGCATTTT
>TRBD1|TRBV12-5|.|TRBJ2-3
CASGLVRDSGTGSTDTQYF
TGTGCTAGTGGTTTGGTACGAGACTCCGGGACAGGTAGCACAGATACGCAGTATTTT
>TRBD1|TRBV10-3|.|TRBJ1-2
CAISKQGYSGYTF
TGTGCCATCAGTAAACAGGGGTATTCGGGCTACACCTTC
>TRBD1|TRBV15|.|TRBJ2-7
CATSRGDRDGEQYF
TGTGCCACCAGCAGGGGGGACAGGGATGGCGAGCAGTACTTC
>.|TRBV2|.|TRBJ1-5
CASSVNQPQHF
TGTGCCAGCAGCGTAAATCAGCCCCAGCATTTT
>.|TRBV7-6|.|TRBJ2-7
CASSSSGYEQYF
TGTGCCAGCAGCTCATCAGGCTACGAGCAGTACTTC
>.|TRBV18|.|TRBJ1-1
CASSPTGLTEAFF
TGTGCCAGCTCACCAACCGGGTTGACTGAAGCTTTCTTT
>.|TRBV6-5|.|TRBJ2-5
CASSRGRGGETQYF
TGTGCCAGCAGTCGAGGGAGGGGGGGAGAGACCCAGTACTTC